Described below is a single TCR beta chain sequence and its context. What it recognizes is unknown. This sample stems from a study of identical twins. Findings of the study overall: Fewer insertions characterized abundant cord blood beta clonotypes, whereas memory repertoires showed none. It was out-of-frame TCR alpha sharing in monozygotic twins that models underestimated.

From the 5' RACE reads, TCRdb called clonotypes with MiXCR, one entry per CDR3 protein. This sample has 550,000 to 700,000 distinct CDR3 sequences, with approximately 10% found just once. V dropped 3 bases and J dropped 7; count of bases not matched to a gene: 5. This CDR3 comprises 14 residues. Germline V CDR1 and CDR2: LNHDA, SQIVND (reference sequence). These data were also filed under a second study, of yellow fever vaccine responses in identical twins.

This TCR came from a woman aged 18-30 years in good health. The sequencing input was PBMCs. The chain joins TRBV19 to TRBJ2-2; 7 nucleotides align to TRBD1. CDR3 nucleotides: TGTGCCAGTAGTATCGACAGGGAGATCGGGGAGCTGTTTTTT. Its translation is CASSIDREIGELFF.